Sequencing of this T cell receptor beta chain was carried out in a study of CD8 T cells in ankylosing spondylitis. With 3 bases removed from V and 4 bases from J, the gap between germline ends came to 9 bases. CDR3 length: 14 residues. This clonotype was seen repeatedly, ten times or more. Antigen unknown. TCRdb redid the calling of the 5' RACE reads with MiXCR, one entry per CDR3 protein. The sample has 750,000 to 850,000 distinct CDR3 sequences; about an eighth are singletons. Findings and caveats of the study: Clones linked to the disease showed a CD8+ phenotype. They occurred at relatively low frequencies in peripheral blood. A TCR beta motif of under 10 highly homologous variants appeared characteristic of ankylosing spondylitis blood. Some of the motif variants had earlier been found in reactive arthritis patients' fluid and blood.

The sample consisted of blood, either unsorted or a sorted T cell fraction (not recorded which). This chain uses TRBV12-3 or TRBV12-4 with TRBJ2-2, with D maybe TRBD1 (5 bases). This receptor was obtained from a male donor with ankylosing spondylitis. The DNA for the CDR3 is TGTGCCAGCAGTTTTGGGGCGAGCACCGGGGAGCTGTTTTTT. Translating gives CASSFGASTGELFF.